The entry below describes one T cell receptor (beta chain). The antigen is undetermined. The germline V and J ends were trimmed by 3 bases and 6 bases, with 5 bases remaining between them. Germline V lookup: CDR1 LGHNT, CDR2 FRNRAP. CDR3 size: 12 residues. Sequencing used cDNA as its template, made by extracting RNA and reverse transcribing it. Using immunoSEQ multiplex PCR, the repertoire was profiled, and TCRdb retains in-frame clones only, with some absent. The data contain roughly 200,000 clones, around half of them seen just once; the ten biggest clones take up approximately 10%. Stated treatment: oral pan-JAK inhibitor, 5-10 mg twice daily. The sample comes from a study of CD8+ T cells in alopecia areata. Overall study context: The study gave treated patients oral tofacitinib at 5 to 10 mg twice daily. Treatment ran 6 to 18 months, with 6 months of follow-up afterward.

The study, taken as a whole, reports: Patients shared TCRs less clearly than mice did, possibly owing to HLA. Under tofacitinib, fewer expanded CD8+ clones appeared among the top 100 scalp clones.

The chain carries TRBV12-5 and TRBJ2-2; D not certain. This clonotype originated in a human donor with alopecia areata. The sequencing here drew on CD8+ T cells sorted from blood, taken at week 24, from a patient treated with tofacitinib. The CDR3 reads CASGFISGELFF. In DNA form, the CDR3 reads TGTGCTAGTGGTTTTATTTCCGGGGAGCTGTTTTTT.